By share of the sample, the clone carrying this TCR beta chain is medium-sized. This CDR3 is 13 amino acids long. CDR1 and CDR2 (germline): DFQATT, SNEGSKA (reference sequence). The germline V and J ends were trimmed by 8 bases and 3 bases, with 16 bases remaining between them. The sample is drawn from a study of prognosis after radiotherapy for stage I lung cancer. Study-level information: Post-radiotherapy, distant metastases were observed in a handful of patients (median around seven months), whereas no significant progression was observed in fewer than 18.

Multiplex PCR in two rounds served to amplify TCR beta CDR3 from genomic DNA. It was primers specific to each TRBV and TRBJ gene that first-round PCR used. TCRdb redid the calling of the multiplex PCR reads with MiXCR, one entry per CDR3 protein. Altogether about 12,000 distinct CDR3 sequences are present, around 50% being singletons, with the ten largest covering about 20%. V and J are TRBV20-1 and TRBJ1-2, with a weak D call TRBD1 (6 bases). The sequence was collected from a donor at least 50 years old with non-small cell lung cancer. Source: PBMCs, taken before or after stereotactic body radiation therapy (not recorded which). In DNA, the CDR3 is TGCAGTTCCCCCAGGGGATCAGACTATGGCTACACCTTC. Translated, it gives CSSPRGSDYGYTF.